The source of this TCR beta chain is a study of OX40 agonist ivuxolimab in advanced cancers. Looking at the study overall: Ivuxolimab was an agonistic, fully human IgG2 monoclonal antibody directed against OX40 (CD134), a costimulatory receptor. Intravenous ivuxolimab was administered to patients every 2 weeks at six dose levels: 0.01, 0.1, 0.3, 1.5, 3 and 10 mg/kg. Of the approximately 54 patients in dose escalation, some 19 had hepatocellular carcinoma, some 15 had melanoma, 9 had renal cell carcinoma and 9 had head and neck cancer. In the dose-escalation cohort, 70% to 90% of patients were male, and the mean age was approximately 60 years with a range of roughly 23 to 79. Patients were allowed to have had prior anti-PD-1, anti-PD-L1 or anti-CTLA-4 therapy, and approximately 40% of the dose-escalation patients had previously received checkpoint inhibitors. Three dose-escalation patients achieved partial responses, one with hepatocellular carcinoma and two with cutaneous melanoma. The purpose of peripheral TCRbeta sequencing was to test whether ivuxolimab changed TCR sequence diversity and led to clonal T-cell expansion. The paper describes the monotherapy dose-escalation part (N ≈ 50 patients) of the phase I trial of ivuxolimab. Broad study findings and their caveats: On average, CD8+ T cells showed more expanded clones than CD4+ T cells after ivuxolimab. Low levels of normalized T-cell clonal expansion were also shown by some nonresponding patients. At doses from 0.1 to 3.0 mg/kg, clonal expansion was seen in both CD4+ and CD8+ blood T cells between baseline and week 6. Which antigens the clonally expanded peripheral T cells were specific for was not determined. In the 0.1-3.0 mg/kg groups, partial responders were among the patients with the lowest normalized peripheral clonal expansion, particularly in CD8+ T cells.

As regards this clone: Its antigen is unknown. It has no much larger one-base neighbor in the sample; base qualities were not kept.

The germline V gene yields MGHRA for CDR1 and YSYEKL for CDR2. The germline V end is reduced by 3 bases and the J end by 2 bases; junction bases left unmatched: 3. The CDR3 contains 15 residues, cysteine and phenylalanine counted. The only DNA kept is the CDR3, 45 bases in frame from the first base. Patients with a history of autoimmune disease or receiving systemic immunosuppression were excluded from the trial. Peripheral blood for TCR sequencing was collected from all dose cohorts at baseline, on cycle 4 day 1, and on cycle 7 day 1. The samples were drawn from a first-in-human, open-label, multicenter phase I dose-escalation trial of ivuxolimab. Adults with locally advanced or metastatic melanoma, renal cell, hepatocellular, or head and neck squamous cell carcinoma were enrolled in the trial. Before TCR sequencing, CD4+ T cells and CD8+ T cells from peripheral blood were sorted into separate populations.

For sequencing of the TCRbeta CDR3 region, genomic DNA was extracted from the sorted cells. The immunoSEQ Assay was used to sequence the TCRbeta CDR3 regions. This immuneACCESS table, as held by TCRdb, lists in-frame sequences with V and J called but not all clones. Of the missing ones, under half trace to an unresolved V gene in checked studies; the others have no known cause. This sample has about 94,000 clones in its table, and about 92% of those were observed once. About 3.4% of the sample comes from the top ten. Rearrangement joined TRBV4-1 to TRBJ2-2; 7 bases in between match TRBD2. The sequencing here drew on CD4+ or CD8+ T cells sorted from blood, taken in a trial of the OX40 agonist ivuxolimab. The TCR originated in an adult with an advanced solid tumor such as melanoma, head and neck, liver or kidney cancer. The DNA reads TGCGCCAGCAGCCAGGGACTAACCAACACCGGGGAGCTGTTTTTT. It translates to CASSQGLTNTGELFF.